The 2 T cell receptor beta chains presented below share a single source sample, sequenced in a study of vaccination effects on CD4 cells after COVID-19. The repertoire was sequenced with immunoSEQ multiplex PCR; TCRdb's copy has only in-frame clones and lacks some. The table records 17,000 or so clones, around 70% of them present only once. No antigen has been assigned to these receptors. After expansion with viral peptide pools in the ViraFEST assay, antigen-specific CD4+ T cells were sequenced. With nine to eleven days of culture completed, CD4+ T cells were isolated. SARS-CoV-2 infection was confirmed by PCR in the person between March and December 2020. All participants had two doses of either the BNT162b2 or mRNA-1273 vaccine. Specimen: CD4+ T cells from PBMCs cultured with SARS-CoV-2 spike peptides, collected after COVID-19 vaccination. These TCRs come from a human donor who had a prior SARS-CoV-2 infection.

This CDR3 reads CASSWGAETQYF. In nucleotides, the CDR3 is TGTGCCAGCAGTTGGGGGGCAGAGACCCAGTACTTC. The chain combines TRBV11-2 with TRBJ2-5; D possibly matches TRBD1 or TRBD2 (6 bases each). CDR3 size: 12 residues. V lost 6 bases, J lost 4 bases, and 9 bases lay in between. In germline, CDR1 is SGHAT, CDR2 FQNNGV.

This sequence joins TRBV11-3 and TRBJ2-7, with TRBD1 matching over 8 bases. The CDR3 loop spans 17 amino acids. CDR1 and CDR2 from the germline V gene are SGHNT and YENEEA. With V trimmed by 0 bases and J by 6 bases, 13 bases remained unmatched. CDR3 amino acids: CASSLDTSRRGRVEQYF. The CDR3 DNA is TGTGCCAGCAGCTTAGATACAAGCCGCAGGGGGCGAGTCGAGCAGTACTTC.